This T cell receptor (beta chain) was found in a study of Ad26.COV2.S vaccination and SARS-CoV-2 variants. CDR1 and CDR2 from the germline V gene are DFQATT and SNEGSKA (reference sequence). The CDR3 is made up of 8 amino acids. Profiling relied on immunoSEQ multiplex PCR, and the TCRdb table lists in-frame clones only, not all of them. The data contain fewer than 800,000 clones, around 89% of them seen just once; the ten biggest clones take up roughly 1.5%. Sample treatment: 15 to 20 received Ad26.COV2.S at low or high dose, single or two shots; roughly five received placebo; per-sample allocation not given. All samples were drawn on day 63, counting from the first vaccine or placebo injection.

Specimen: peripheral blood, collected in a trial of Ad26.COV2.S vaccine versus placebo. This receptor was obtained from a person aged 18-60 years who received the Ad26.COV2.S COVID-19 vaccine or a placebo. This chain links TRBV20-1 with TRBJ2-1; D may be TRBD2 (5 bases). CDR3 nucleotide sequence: TGCAGCGGGGATGAGCAGTTCTTC. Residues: CSGDEQFF.